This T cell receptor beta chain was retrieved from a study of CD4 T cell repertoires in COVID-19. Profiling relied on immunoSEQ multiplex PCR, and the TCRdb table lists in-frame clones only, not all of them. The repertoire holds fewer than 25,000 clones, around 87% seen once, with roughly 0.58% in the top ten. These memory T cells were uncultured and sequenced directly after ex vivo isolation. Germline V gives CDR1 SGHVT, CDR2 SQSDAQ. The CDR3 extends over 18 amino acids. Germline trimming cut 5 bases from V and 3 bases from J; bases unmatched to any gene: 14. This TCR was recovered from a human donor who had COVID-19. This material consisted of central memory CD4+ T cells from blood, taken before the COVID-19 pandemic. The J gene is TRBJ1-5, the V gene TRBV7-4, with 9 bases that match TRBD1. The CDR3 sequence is CASSPQEPGTGFNQPQHF. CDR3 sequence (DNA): TGTGCCAGCAGCCCCCAAGAGCCCGGGACAGGGTTCAATCAGCCCCAGCATTTT. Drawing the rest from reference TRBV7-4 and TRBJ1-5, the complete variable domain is GAGVSQSPRYKVAKRGRDVALRCDSISGHVTLYWYRQTLGQGSEVLTYSQSDAQRDKSGRPSGRFSAERPERSVSTLKIQRTEQGDSAVYLCASSPQEPGTGFNQPQHFGDGTRLSIL.